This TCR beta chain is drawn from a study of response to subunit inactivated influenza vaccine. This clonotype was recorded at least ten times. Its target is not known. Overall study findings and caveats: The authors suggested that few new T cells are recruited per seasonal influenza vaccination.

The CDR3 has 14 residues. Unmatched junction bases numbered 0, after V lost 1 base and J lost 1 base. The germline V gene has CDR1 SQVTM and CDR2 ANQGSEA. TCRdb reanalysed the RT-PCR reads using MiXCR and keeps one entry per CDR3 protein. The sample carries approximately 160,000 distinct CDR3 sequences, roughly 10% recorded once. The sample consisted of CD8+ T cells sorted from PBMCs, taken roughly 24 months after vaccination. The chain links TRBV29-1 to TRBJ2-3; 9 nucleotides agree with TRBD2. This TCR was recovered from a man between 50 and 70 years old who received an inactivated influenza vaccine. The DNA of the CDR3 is TGCAGCGTTGAAGGGACTAGCGGCACAGATACGCAGTATTTT. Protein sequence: CSVEGTSGTDTQYF.